The sequence of this T cell receptor beta chain was determined in a study of patients and donors after allogeneic stem cell transplantation. The CDR3 runs 14 residues. V lost 9 bases and J lost 2, with 16 bases in between. Germline V gene data show CDR1 as ENHRY and CDR2 as SYGVKD. TCRdb used MiXCR to reprocess the RT-PCR reads, holding one entry per CDR3 protein. The sample comprises about 40,000 distinct CDR3 sequences, under 35% of which are singletons, and roughly 78% rests with the top ten. This clonotype has just a few counts. The chain links TRBV10-3 to TRBJ1-2; tentatively, D is TRBD1 (5 bases). Source material: blood, either unsorted or a sorted T cell fraction (not recorded which). The receptor was isolated from a human donor who was either an allogeneic HSCT recipient or a stem cell or donor lymphocyte infusion donor (not recorded which). It is not recorded whose cells these are; they may come from a transplant donor. CDR3 in DNA: TGTGCCATAAGAATTGGACAAGAGAACTATGGCTACACCTTC. It is translated as CAIRIGQENYGYTF.